One T cell receptor (beta chain) is described in this entry. The antigen is unknown. These data belong to a study of prognosis after radiotherapy for stage I lung cancer. At the level of the study: Enrollment of stage I non-small cell lung cancer patients ran from April 2018 to early 2019. No patients got concurrent therapy with stereotactic body radiotherapy.

Broader study findings: It was in patients who developed distant metastases that Shannon entropy after stereotactic body radiation therapy was lower. Reportedly, TRBV and TRBJ gene usage differed by presence of metastases in patients.

CDR1 is SGHRS and CDR2 is YFSETQ in the germline V gene. The CDR3 has 16 residues. V was cut by 0 bases and J by 11 bases, with 23 bases left in between. Amplification of the TCR beta CDR3 (from genomic DNA) was done by two-round multiplex PCR. Primers targeting each individual TRBV and TRBJ gene were applied in first-round PCR. Via MiXCR, TCRdb re-called the multiplex PCR reads, giving one row per CDR3 protein. The top ten hold about 27% of the sample, which has some 13,000 distinct CDR3 sequences, about 51% seen once. The chain recombines TRBV5-1 with TRBJ1-1; D perhaps matches TRBD1 (6 bases). Sequenced here: PBMCs, sampled before or after stereotactic body radiation therapy (not recorded which). The sequence came from a donor aged 50 or older with non-small cell lung cancer. This chain's CDR3 is CASSLVGPGQVMGAFF. The DNA for the CDR3 is TGCGCCAGCAGCTTGGTGGGTCCGGGACAAGTAATGGGGGCTTTCTTT.